The 28 T cell receptor beta chains below were found in one sample sequenced in a study of blood T cells in healthy people across ages. Together with a sample-barcoded 5' primer, a J-beta primer mix was included in a second PCR lasting about 6 to 12 cycles. From the 5' RACE reads, TCRdb called clonotypes with MiXCR, one entry per CDR3 protein. The repertoire consists of about 630,000 distinct CDR3 sequences, with under 25% occurring once and the leading ten covering roughly 3.6%. Sequenced: blood. The receptors originated from a man between 65 and 85 years old in good health.

This clonotype showed up just a few times. This chain connects TRBV6-2 or TRBV6-3 to TRBJ2-5; D may correspond to TRBD1 or TRBD2 (5 bases each). The ends were cut back, 0 bases at V and 1 base at J, with 9 bases in the middle. Germline V lookup: CDR1 MNHEY, CDR2 SVGEGT. This CDR3 comprises 15 residues. CDR3 in amino acids: CASSYSGRRQETQYF. CDR3 in DNA: TGTGCCAGCAGTTACTCGGGACGCCGCCAAGAGACCCAGTACTTC.

The table lists this clonotype with a count of one. The V and J genes are TRBV12-3 or TRBV12-4 and TRBJ2-6; possible D gene TRBD1, 6 bases. V shed 6 bases and J shed 1 base, with 16 bases lying between them. This CDR3 has 17 residues. The CDR3: CASSRSTGSSGANVLTF. The CDR3 DNA reads TGTGCCAGCAGCAGGTCGACAGGCTCTTCTGGGGCCAACGTCCTGACTTTC.

The chain has TRBV29-1 and TRBJ2-3; tentative D call: TRBD1 (6 bases). The CDR3 spans 12 residues. V lost 3 bases and J 4 bases, leaving 8 bases between the germline ends. Germline CDR1 is SQVTM and CDR2 is ANQGSEA. The CDR3 coding sequence is TGCAGCGTTGAGGGGGCCCCAGATACGCAGTATTTT. The encoded protein is CSVEGAPDTQYF.

The chain uses TRBV6-1 and TRBJ1-4; no definite D call. CDR1 and CDR2 from the germline V gene are MNHNS and SASEGT. Trimming pared 5 bases from V and 3 bases from J, leaving 19 bases between. The CDR3 totals 17 residues. CDR3 amino acids: CASSRRAGGGPNEKLFF. In DNA form, the CDR3 reads TGTGCCAGCAGTCGTCGGGCAGGAGGTGGACCTAATGAAAAACTGTTTTTT.

The rearrangement uses TRBV15 and TRBJ2-5; a weak D match, TRBD1 (6 bases). The J call may be mistaken, given a closer DNA end match to TRBJ2-7. This CDR3 comprises 14 residues. Germline V gives CDR1 LNHNV, CDR2 YYDKDF (reference sequence). The CDR3 coding sequence is TGTGCCACCAGCAGAGATGGGGGCCCCTACGAGCAGTACTTC. Protein product: CATSRDGGPYEQYF.

The chain carries TRBV5-1 and TRBJ2-3, with 10 bases lining up with TRBD2. Germline CDR1 is SGHRS and CDR2 is YFSETQ. There are 17 residues in the CDR3. The ends lost 0 bases at V and 2 bases at J; junction bases unmatched: 6. Written as DNA, the CDR3 is TGCGCCAGCAGCTTGGGGCGGACTAGCGGTCTCACAGATACGCAGTATTTT. Translating gives CASSLGRTSGLTDTQYF.

V is TRBV6-1 and J is TRBJ1-5; no reliable D call. The CDR3 covers 13 residues. The germline V gene encodes CDR1 MNHNS and CDR2 SASEGT. The germline V and J ends were trimmed by 8 bases and 5 bases, with 13 bases remaining between them. CDR3 in amino acids: CASLDFAHQPQHF. The CDR3 DNA reads as TGTGCCAGCCTGGACTTCGCCCATCAGCCCCAGCATTTT.

This chain links TRBV7-9 with TRBJ2-7; 8 nucleotides match TRBD1. V lost 3 bases and J lost 0; bases outside the gene matches: 10. This CDR3 spans 17 amino acids. In germline, CDR1 is SEHNR, CDR2 FQNEAQ (reference sequence). In DNA form, the CDR3 reads TGTGCCAGCAGCTTTTCCTTGGGACAGGTCAACTCCTACGAGCAGTACTTC. Amino acid sequence: CASSFSLGQVNSYEQYF.

Only a few counts were recorded for this clonotype. V gene TRBV18 combines with J gene TRBJ2-1, with 7 bases that match TRBD1. From germline, CDR1 is KGHSH and CDR2 LQKENI. The CDR3 runs 15 residues. V gave up 3 bases and J gave up 4 bases; unmatched junction bases: 6. The CDR3 sequence: CASSPTGVTYNEQFF. The CDR3 nucleotides are TGTGCCAGCTCACCTACAGGGGTAACATACAATGAGCAGTTCTTC.

This clonotype was seen at least ten times. The V gene is TRBV7-9, the J gene TRBJ1-1; 8 nucleotides match TRBD1. J lost 5 bases, V lost 5 bases, and 7 bases had no gene match. CDR1 SEHNR and CDR2 FQNEAQ come from the germline V gene (reference sequence). The length of the CDR3 is 14 residues. The CDR3 reads CASSDRGWETEAFF. CDR3 DNA: TGTGCCAGCAGCGACAGGGGATGGGAGACTGAAGCTTTCTTT.

The sample holds a few counts of this clonotype. This chain uses TRBV20-1 with TRBJ2-7, with a possible D match to TRBD1 (7 bases). The V gene lost 0 bases and the J gene lost 0 bases, with 15 bases spanning the gap. The CDR3 is made up of 16 amino acids. Germline CDR1 and CDR2: DFQATT and SNEGSKA (reference sequence). CDR3 residues: CSARDAGQLLSYEQYF. DNA of the CDR3: TGCAGTGCTAGAGATGCGGGACAGCTCCTCTCCTACGAGCAGTACTTC.

Details on this clonotype: The junction does not match germline at one end; this may be a read error. This chain uses TRBV7-2 with TRBJ2-4; unclear D gene. The CDR3 covers 12 residues. The V gene's germline CDR1 is SGHTA and CDR2 FQGNSA. The CDR3 nucleotides are TGTGCCAGTAGCTTAGGCTCGAACATTCAGTACTTC. This sequence encodes CASSLGSNIQYF. Full variable domain (rest looked up from reference TRBV7-2 and TRBJ2-4): GAGVSQSPSNKVTEKGKDVELRCDPISGHTALYWYRQSLGQGLEFLIYFQGNSAPDKSGLPSDRFSAERTGGSVSTLTIQRTQQEDSAVYLCASSLGSNIQYFGAGTRLSVL.

CDR3 DNA: TGTGCCATCAGTGAGTCGAGGAGGGGCGGGAGGGGACAAGAGACCCAGTACTTC. The encoded protein is CAISESRRGGRGQETQYF. The rearrangement links TRBV10-3 to TRBJ2-5; 9 nucleotides agree with TRBD2. CDR3 length: 18 amino acids. The trim removed 0 bases at V and 2 bases at J, leaving 10 bases unmatched. Germline V lookup: CDR1 ENHRY, CDR2 SYGVKD.

Many counts were recorded for this clonotype. The chain employs TRBV12-3 or TRBV12-4 and TRBJ2-7; D gene uncertain. The CDR3 spans 12 residues. Trimming took off 2 bases at V and 3 bases at J, with 5 bases between the two ends. The CDR3 nucleotides read TGTGCCAGCAGTTTAACGGTCTACGAGCAGTACTTC. Translated: CASSLTVYEQYF.

This chain uses TRBV10-3 with TRBJ2-3; 10 nucleotides line up with TRBD2. J lost 8 bases, V lost 4 bases, and 12 bases had no gene match. The CDR3 contains 16 residues. Germline lookup yields CDR1 ENHRY and CDR2 SYGVKD. This CDR3 reads CAISGSGTSDAGTQYF. In DNA, the CDR3 is TGTGCCATCAGTGGGTCCGGGACTAGCGATGCGGGTACGCAGTATTTT.

This clonotype was counted at least ten times. This chain joins TRBV5-5 and TRBJ2-1, with D unclear. Trimming took 1 base from V and 10 from J, leaving 3 bases between them. The CDR3 covers 10 residues. Germline CDR1 SGHKS, CDR2 YYEKEE (reference sequence). The DNA of the CDR3 is TGTGCCAGCAGCTTGAGGGAGCAGTTCTTC. Amino acid sequence: CASSLREQFF. Drawing the rest from reference TRBV5-5 and TRBJ2-1, the complete variable domain is DAGVTQSPTHLIKTRGQQVTLRCSPISGHKSVSWYQQVLGQGPQFIFQYYEKEERGRGNFPDRFSARQFPNYSSELNVNALLLGDSALYLCASSLREQFFGPGTRLTVL.

The chain combines TRBV10-3 with TRBJ1-2; D gene uncertain. The germline CDR1 and CDR2 sequences are ENHRY and SYGVKD. The V end was cut by 2 bases, the J end by 0 bases, with 10 bases between. The CDR3 runs to 15 residues. The CDR3 protein is CAISEADIPNYGYTF. CDR3 nucleotide sequence: TGTGCCATCAGTGAGGCAGATATACCTAACTATGGCTACACCTTC.

This clonotype turned up a few times. The chain uses TRBV5-6 and TRBJ2-1; tentative D call: TRBD2 (5 bases). V lost 5 bases and J lost 0, with 12 bases in between. The CDR3 has 15 amino acids. Germline loops: CDR1 SGHDT, CDR2 YYEEEE. Here the CDR3 reads CASRIDYTSYNEQFF. The CDR3 region has the DNA TGTGCCAGCAGAATAGACTACACCTCCTACAATGAGCAGTTCTTC.

J is TRBJ2-7 and V is TRBV4-2; 7 nucleotides line up with TRBD2. V gave up 0 bases and J gave up 4 bases; unmatched junction bases: 6. The CDR3 extends over 15 amino acids. In germline, CDR1 is LGHNA, CDR2 YNFKEQ. The CDR3 DNA sequence: TGTGCCAGCAGCCAAGAGGCGGGAGCAGGGTACGAGCAGTACTTC. It is translated as CASSQEAGAGYEQYF.

This clonotype has at least ten counts. The rearrangement uses TRBV28 and TRBJ1-2; TRBD1 matches at 8 bases. The CDR3 totals 15 residues. The germline CDR1 and CDR2 sequences are MDHEN and SYDVKM. V was clipped by 1 base and J by 4 bases; unmatched bases: 5. The chain's CDR3 is CASSLFAGGAYGYTF. CDR3 nucleotides: TGTGCCAGCAGTTTATTTGCAGGGGGCGCCTATGGCTACACCTTC.

This clonotype was observed a handful of times. V usage is TRBV5-6 and J usage is TRBJ2-5; maybe TRBD2 (6 bases). V was trimmed by 1 base and J by 2 bases, leaving 9 bases between them. This CDR3 is built from 14 residues. Germline V gene lookup returns CDR1 SGHDT and CDR2 YYEEEE. In nucleotides, the CDR3 is TGTGCCAGCAGCTTGATTGGGGGGCAAGAGACCCAGTACTTC. This sequence encodes CASSLIGGQETQYF. The whole variable domain, filled in from reference TRBV5-6 and TRBJ2-5, reads DAGVTQSPTHLIKTRGQQVTLRCSPKSGHDTVSWYQQALGQGPQFIFQYYEEEERQRGNFPDRFSGHQFPNYSSELNVNALLLGDSALYLCASSLIGGQETQYFGPGTRLLVL.

This clonotype was counted ten times or more. This chain connects TRBV4-1 to TRBJ2-2; the D gene is possibly TRBD1 (6 bases). This CDR3 comprises 15 residues. The V end lost 0 bases, the J end lost 5 bases, and 10 bases lay between the germline ends. Germline-derived CDR1 and CDR2 are MGHRA and YSYEKL. CDR3 DNA: TGCGCCAGCAGCCAAGACAGGGGTCGGACCGGGGAGCTGTTTTTT. Its translation: CASSQDRGRTGELFF.

Regarding this clonotype: Germline and junction disagree at one end, which may indicate a read error. The chain recombines TRBV9 with TRBJ2-5; 13 bases agree with TRBD2. The DNA end lines up better with TRBJ2-1; the J call may be wrong. Looked up from germline, CDR1 is SGDLS and CDR2 is YYNGEE. This CDR3 is built from 16 residues. For the CDR3, the DNA is TGTGCCAGCAGCCGAGGGACTAGCGGGGCCTACGATGAGCAGTTCTTC. It specifies CASSRGTSGAYDEQFF.

The rearrangement uses TRBV29-1 and TRBJ2-5; D unclear. Trimming stripped 7 bases from V and 5 bases from J, with 8 bases between. The CDR3 sequence is 10 residues long. Germline V CDR1 and CDR2: SQVTM, ANQGSEA. The CDR3 DNA is TGCAGCGATGGGTTTGAGACCCAGTACTTC. Amino acids: CSDGFETQYF.

In this sample, this clonotype turned up many times. The chain has TRBV14 and TRBJ2-2; 7 bases agree with TRBD2. The J segment lost 6 bases and the V segment lost 5 bases, leaving 0 bases of the junction unmatched. Germline CDR1 and CDR2: SGHDN and FVKESK. This CDR3 is 12 amino acids long. The CDR3 nucleotides are TGTGCCAGCAGCGGACTAGCCGGGGAGCTGTTTTTT. Its protein is CASSGLAGELFF.

This clonotype was seen a few times. The chain links TRBV4-1 to TRBJ2-3; 7 bases agree with TRBD1. Germline V gene lookup returns CDR1 MGHRA and CDR2 YSYEKL. The CDR3 consists of 17 residues. V shed 1 base and J 0 bases; nucleotides not matched to a gene: 7. The CDR3 DNA follows: TGCGCCAGCAGCCAAGCCGGACAGGAATCTAGCACAGATACGCAGTATTTT. It translates to CASSQAGQESSTDTQYF.

The V gene is TRBV20-1, the J gene TRBJ1-2, with a possible D match to TRBD1 (5 bases). There are 12 residues in the CDR3. V lost 4 bases, J lost 4 bases, and 10 bases lay in between. Germline CDR1 and CDR2: DFQATT and SNEGSKA (reference sequence). The CDR3 spells CSATGTRYGYTF. CDR3 coding DNA: TGCAGTGCTACAGGGACCCGCTATGGCTACACCTTC.

Written as DNA, the CDR3 is TGCAGTGCTAGAGAAGTGGGAGGTGGGGAGACCCAGTACTTC. This sequence encodes CSAREVGGGETQYF. This sequence joins TRBV20-1 and TRBJ2-5; D is perhaps TRBD2 (6 bases). Trimming shortened V by 0 bases and J by 5 bases, and 13 bases separated the two germline ends. Germline lookup yields CDR1 DFQATT and CDR2 SNEGSKA (reference sequence). This CDR3 spans 14 amino acids.